The clone carrying this TCR beta chain was recorded once. V was clipped by 0 bases and J by 2 bases, with 12 bases between them. Germline V lookup: CDR1 SGHRS, CDR2 YFSETQ. The length of the CDR3 is 16 residues. The data derive from a study of blood T cell repertoires in COVID-19. Looking at the study overall: Samples taken during acute and convalescent COVID-19 were collected in the United States, Italy and Spain. Sources were T cells, B-cell-depleted T cells, or PBMCs; the material itself was cDNA or gDNA.

In the authors' methods: How many nucleated cells were present was estimated from reference gene primer amplification. Some clones are missing from TCRdb's copy, which holds only in-frame ones; the method was immunoSEQ multiplex PCR. Clone size and V and J calls were adopted from that table, with D and trimming inferred from the DNA. The table includes 70,000 to 90,000 clones, 65% to 90% detected once. Material: peripheral blood. V gene TRBV5-1 combines with J gene TRBJ1-3; possibly TRBD1 for D (5 bases). This sequence originates from a man in his 60s with acute or convalescent COVID-19. This CDR3 is CASSLEIREAGNTIYF. The CDR3 nucleotides are TGCGCCAGCAGCTTGGAAATCAGGGAGGCTGGAAACACCATATATTTT.